This TCR beta chain comes out of a study of CD8 T cells in Susac syndrome (dated by TCRdb to the late 2010s). Study-level background: Repertoire sequencing was used to test whether CD8+ T cell activation and differentiation in Susac syndrome was antigen driven. Study-wide findings and limitations: The number of individuals in the TCR sequencing and HLA analysis was acknowledged as relatively small.

RNA was extracted using the RNeasy kit, and roughly 0.45 to 1 microgram was reverse transcribed with random hexamers. TCR beta CDR3 regions were amplified with the immunoSEQ multiplex PCR assay covering 54 Vbeta and 13 Jbeta segments. PCR amplification bias was corrected by using a synthetic template baseline for primer optimization and computational correction. The paper's processing steps were these. Only productive sequences were kept, with reads annotated to V, D and J genes according to IMGT and analyzed in immunoSEQ Analyzer. Clonality was computed as one minus Shannon entropy normalized by log2 of the number of productive unique sequences. Public and private clones were assessed among the 100 most prevalent clones of each patient and control. Clones were defined as Susac-specific if absent from the healthy and MS cohorts, from some 1,000 published viral clones and from other ImmuneACCESS disease sequences. The public reads were reprocessed in TCRdb via fastp at Q25 and MiXCR, keeping in-frame beta chains. For every CDR3 protein sequence, its rows merge into one entry that carries the most common genes and DNA. The V and J calls, along with clone size, are taken from TCRdb and not from the paper's own processing. The sample includes 150,000 to 200,000 distinct CDR3 sequences, with 94% observed a single time. Together, the top ten hold approximately 0.094% of the sample.

Relative to germline, V is 6 bases shorter and J is 6 bases shorter, with 18 bases between their ends. CDR1 MNHEY and CDR2 SVGEGT were looked up in the germline V gene. The CDR3 numbers 15 residues from cysteine through phenylalanine. Left in the record is the CDR3 DNA by itself, 45 bases read in frame from the first base. Peripheral blood CD8+ and CD4+ T cells from healthy donors, Susac syndrome patients and multiple sclerosis patients were profiled by high-throughput TCR beta sequencing. Multiple sclerosis controls were treatment-naive patients with stable or active relapsing-remitting disease fulfilling revised McDonald criteria. CD8+ TEMRA cells were enriched by FACS, while bulk CD8+ and CD4+ T cells were purified by magnetic negative isolation. Blood was collected in EDTA tubes and processed within 24 hours, with PBMCs isolated through density gradient centrifugation. PBMCs intended for TCR sequencing were cryopreserved in liquid nitrogen and were subsequently thawed in a 37 degrees C water bath. A purity of at least 90% was achieved for sorted or isolated CD4+, CD8+ and CD8+ TEMRA cells.

This clonotype was seen only a few times. The specificity of this receptor is unknown. No base-level quality is on record; no much larger clone is a single base apart. This receptor was identified in a human donor with multiple sclerosis. The chain is made from TRBV6-2 or TRBV6-3 and TRBJ2-1, with TRBD2 perhaps the D gene, on 6 matching bases. Sequencing was carried out using CD4+ T cells from PBMCs. The CDR3 amino acid sequence is: CASRHLRGGRNEQFF. The bases are TGTGCCAGCAGGCACCTGAGGGGAGGACGCAATGAGCAGTTCTTC.